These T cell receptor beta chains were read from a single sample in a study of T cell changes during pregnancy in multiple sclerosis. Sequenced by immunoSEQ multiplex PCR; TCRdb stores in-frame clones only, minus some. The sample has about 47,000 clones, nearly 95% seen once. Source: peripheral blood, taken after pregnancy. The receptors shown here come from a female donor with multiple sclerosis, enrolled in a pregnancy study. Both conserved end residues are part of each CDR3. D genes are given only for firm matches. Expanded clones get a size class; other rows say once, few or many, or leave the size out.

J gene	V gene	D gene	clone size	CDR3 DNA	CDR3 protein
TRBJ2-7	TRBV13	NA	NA	TGTGCCAGCAGCATACGGGACACCTCCTACGAGCAGTACTTC	CASSIRDTSYEQYF
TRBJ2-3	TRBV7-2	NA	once	TGTGCCAGCAGCTTTGACTGGAGCACAGATACGCAGTATTTT	CASSFDWSTDTQYF
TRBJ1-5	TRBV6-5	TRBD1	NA	TGTGCCAGCAGCCTCGACAGGGCGGGCAATCAGCCCCAGCATTTT	CASSLDRAGNQPQHF
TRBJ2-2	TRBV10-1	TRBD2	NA	TGCGCCAGCAGTGAGTCTGCGGGGGGGAGGCTGGACACCGGGGAGCTGTTTTTT	CASSESAGGRLDTGELFF
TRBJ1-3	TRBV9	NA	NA	TGTGCCAGCAGCGAGATAGGCAGGGACACCATATATTTT	CASSEIGRDTIYF
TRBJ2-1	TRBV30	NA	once	TGTGCCTGGAGTAATGGAGAATCCTACAATGAGCAGTTCTTC	CAWSNGESYNEQFF
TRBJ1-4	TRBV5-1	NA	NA	TGCGCCAGCAGGGCAGGGGAGAAGGTAAATGAAAAACTGTTTTTT	CASRAGEKVNEKLFF
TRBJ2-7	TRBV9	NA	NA	TGTGCCAGCAGCCCCGACCGCGGGGGCTCCTCCTACGAGCAGTACTTC	CASSPDRGGSSYEQYF
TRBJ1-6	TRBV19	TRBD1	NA	TGTGCCAGTAGTACAATACCCGGGACAGCCAATAATTCACCCCTCCACTTT	CASSTIPGTANNSPLHF
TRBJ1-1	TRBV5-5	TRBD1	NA	TGTGCCAGCAGCCCACCCTGGACAGGGAACACTGAAGCTTTCTTT	CASSPPWTGNTEAFF
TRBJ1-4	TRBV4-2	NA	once	TGTGCCAGCAGCCCCAGGGCCCGAGATGGGGAAAAACTGTTTTTT	CASSPRARDGEKLFF
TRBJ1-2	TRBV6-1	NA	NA	TGTGCCAGCAGTGAAGCCCTCCTCGTGGCGCCTTCAAAACAGGGCCACTATGGCTACACCTTC	CASSEALLVAPSKQGHYGYTF
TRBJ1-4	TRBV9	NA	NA	TGTGCCAGCAGCCCACAGGCTGCAACTAATGAAAAACTGTTTTTT	CASSPQAATNEKLFF
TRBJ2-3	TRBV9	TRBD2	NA	TGTGCCAGCAGCGAGTATGGACTAGCGGTTTCTAGCACAGATACGCAGTATTTT	CASSEYGLAVSSTDTQYF
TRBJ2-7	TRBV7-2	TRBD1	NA	TGTGCCAGCAGGCCCAGACAGGGGGCGCAGTACTTC	CASRPRQGAQYF
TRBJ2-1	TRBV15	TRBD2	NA	TGTGCCACCAGCAGAGACCCCCTGGGGGGGGGTAACAATGAGCAGTTCTTC	CATSRDPLGGGNNEQFF
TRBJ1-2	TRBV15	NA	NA	TGTGCCACCAGCAGCGCAGAATCCAACTATGGCTACACCTTC	CATSSAESNYGYTF
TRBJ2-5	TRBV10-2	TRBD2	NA	TGCGCCAGCAGTGAGGCTAGCGGGGCTCCGAGGGAGACCCAGTACTTC	CASSEASGAPRETQYF
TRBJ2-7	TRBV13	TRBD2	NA	TGTGCCAGCAGCCGTCCCCTACTTGGGACTAGCGGGGGGGCGGTTTACGAGCAGTACTTC	CASSRPLLGTSGGAVYEQYF
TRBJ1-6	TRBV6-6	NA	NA	TGTGCCAGCTCTGCAGGGCCATCACCCCTCCACTTT	CASSAGPSPLHF
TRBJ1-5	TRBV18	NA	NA	TGTGCCTCCTCGGGGGAACTTGTGGAGCCCCAGCATTTT	CASSGELVEPQHF
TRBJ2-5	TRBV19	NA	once	TGTGCCAGTAGTATCGGCGGGACAGTCCGAGAGACCCAGTACTTC	CASSIGGTVRETQYF
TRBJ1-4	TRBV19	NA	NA	TGTGCCAGTAGGGTGCAGGGGAATGAAAAACTGTTTTTT	CASRVQGNEKLFF
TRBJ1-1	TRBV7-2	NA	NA	TGTGCCAGCAGCTTAAAAGAGGGCACTGAAGCTTTCTTT	CASSLKEGTEAFF
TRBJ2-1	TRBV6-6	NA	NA	TGTGCCAGCAGTTCCACCGAGGGGGTTTCCTACAATGAGCAGTTCTTC	CASSSTEGVSYNEQFF
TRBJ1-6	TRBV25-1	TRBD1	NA	TGTGCCAGCAGTGAACCGGGACAGGGAATAGGGGCCCTCCACTTT	CASSEPGQGIGALHF
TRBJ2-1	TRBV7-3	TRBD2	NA	TGTGCCAGCAGCTCCCGGACTAGCGGGGGGGGCAGAGGCTCCTACAATGAGCAGTTCTTC	CASSSRTSGGGRGSYNEQFF
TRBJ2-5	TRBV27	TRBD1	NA	TGTGCCAGCGGATCCCAGGGGGCCCAGTACTTC	CASGSQGAQYF
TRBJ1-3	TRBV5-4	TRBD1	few	TGTGCCAGCAGCTCCGGACAGGGCTCTGGAAACACCATATATTTT	CASSSGQGSGNTIYF
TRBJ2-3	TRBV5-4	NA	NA	TGTGCCAGCAGCCGCGTGCCAGGGGGCACAGATACGCAGTATTTT	CASSRVPGGTDTQYF
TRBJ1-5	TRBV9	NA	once	TGTGCCAGCAGTGCAACAGGGTCGGGCAATCAGCCCCAGCATTTT	CASSATGSGNQPQHF
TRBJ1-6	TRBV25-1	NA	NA	TGTGCCAGCAGTGAAGGGGGCCGCAGCTCCTATAATTCACCCCTCCACTTT	CASSEGGRSSYNSPLHF
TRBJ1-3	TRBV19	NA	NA	TGTGCCAGTAGTACCCCCGGGAGGGCTGGAAACACCATATATTTT	CASSTPGRAGNTIYF
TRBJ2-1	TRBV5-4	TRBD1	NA	TGTGCCAGCAGCCCGGGGACAGGCTCGGGGCACAATGAGCAGTTCTTC	CASSPGTGSGHNEQFF
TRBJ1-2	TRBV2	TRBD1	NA	TGTGCCAGCAGCTCGACAGGGGGCGGCTACACCTTC	CASSSTGGGYTF
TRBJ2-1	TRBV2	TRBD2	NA	TGTGCCTCACAGGGAACTAGCGGGGGGGGTAATGAGCAGTTCTTC	CASQGTSGGGNEQFF
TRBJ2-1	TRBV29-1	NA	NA	TGCAGCGTTGCCCCAGGGCCCTCCTACAATGAGCAGTTCTTC	CSVAPGPSYNEQFF
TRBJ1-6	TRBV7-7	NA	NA	TGTGCCAGCAGCTTAGAGAGGAATTCACCCCTCCACTTT	CASSLERNSPLHF
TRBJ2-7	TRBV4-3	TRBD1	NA	TGCGCCAGCAGCCAAGACCCAGGGGGCTCCTACGAGCAGTACTTC	CASSQDPGGSYEQYF